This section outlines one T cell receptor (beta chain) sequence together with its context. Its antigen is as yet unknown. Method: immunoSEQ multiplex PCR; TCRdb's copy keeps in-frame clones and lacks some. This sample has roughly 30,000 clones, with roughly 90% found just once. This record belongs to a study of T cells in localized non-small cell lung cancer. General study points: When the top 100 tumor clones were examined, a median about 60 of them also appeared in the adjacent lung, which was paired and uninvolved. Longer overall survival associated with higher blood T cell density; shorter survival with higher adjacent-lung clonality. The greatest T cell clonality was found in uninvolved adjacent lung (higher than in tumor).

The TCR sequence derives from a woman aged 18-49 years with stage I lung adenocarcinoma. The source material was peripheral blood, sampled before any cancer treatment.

This CDR3 is CASSGPATNEKLFF. CDR3 DNA sequence: TGTGCCAGCAGTGGACCCGCAACTAATGAAAAACTGTTTTTT. This chain connects TRBV2 to TRBJ1-4; no clear D gene. The CDR3 runs 14 residues. V gave up 4 bases and J gave up 0 bases, with 6 bases separating them. The germline CDR1 and CDR2 sequences are SNHLY and FYNNEI.